This record covers a single TCR beta chain. Study processing details: For nucleated cells, counts were estimated from reference gene primer amplification. Using immunoSEQ multiplex PCR, the repertoire was profiled, and TCRdb retains in-frame clones only, with some absent. V, J and clone size are those of that table, while D and trimming were read from the DNA. The sample includes over 350,000 clones, roughly 91% of them seen just once. This sample is drawn from a study of blood T cell repertoires in COVID-19. Study overall: Specimens from acute and convalescent COVID-19 originated in the United States, Italy and Spain. Sources were T cells, B-cell-depleted T cells, or PBMCs; the material itself was cDNA or gDNA.

Germline trimming cut 6 bases from V and 7 bases from J; bases unmatched to any gene: 5. This CDR3 has 12 amino acids. The genes are TRBV12-3 or TRBV12-4 and TRBJ1-2; TRBD1 matches at 7 bases. What was sequenced was peripheral blood. This clonotype originated in a woman aged 25-40 years with acute or convalescent COVID-19. This CDR3 reads CASSLDRFGYTF. The CDR3 region has the DNA TGTGCCAGCAGCCTGGACAGGTTTGGCTACACCTTC.